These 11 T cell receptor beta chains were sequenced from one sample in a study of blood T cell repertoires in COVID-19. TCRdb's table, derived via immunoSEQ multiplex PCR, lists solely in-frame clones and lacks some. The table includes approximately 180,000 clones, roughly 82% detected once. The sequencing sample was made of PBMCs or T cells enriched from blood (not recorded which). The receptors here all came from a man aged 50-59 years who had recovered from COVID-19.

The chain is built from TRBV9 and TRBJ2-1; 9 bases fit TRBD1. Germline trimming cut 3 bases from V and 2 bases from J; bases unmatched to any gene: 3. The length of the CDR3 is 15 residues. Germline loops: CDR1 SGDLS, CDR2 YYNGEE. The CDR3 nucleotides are TGTGCCAGCAGCGGGGACAGGGTCACCTACAATGAGCAGTTCTTC. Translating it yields CASSGDRVTYNEQFF. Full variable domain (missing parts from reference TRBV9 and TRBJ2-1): DSGVTQTPKHLITATGQRVTLRCSPRSGDLSVYWYQQSLDQGLQFLIQYYNGEERAKGNILERFSAQQFPDLHSELNLSSLELGDSALYFCASSGDRVTYNEQFFGPGTRLTVL.

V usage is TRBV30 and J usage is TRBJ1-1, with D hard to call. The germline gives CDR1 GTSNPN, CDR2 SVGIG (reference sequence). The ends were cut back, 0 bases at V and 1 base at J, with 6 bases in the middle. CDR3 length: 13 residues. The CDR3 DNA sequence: TGTGCCTGGAGTGTACTAAAGAACACTGAAGCTTTCTTT. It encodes CAWSVLKNTEAFF.

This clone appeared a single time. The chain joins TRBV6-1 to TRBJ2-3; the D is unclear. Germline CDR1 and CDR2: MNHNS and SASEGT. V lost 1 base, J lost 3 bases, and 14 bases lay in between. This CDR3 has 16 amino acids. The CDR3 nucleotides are TGTGCCAGCAGTGAAGGTCTAGGAGTGTTGACAGATACGCAGTATTTT. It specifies CASSEGLGVLTDTQYF.

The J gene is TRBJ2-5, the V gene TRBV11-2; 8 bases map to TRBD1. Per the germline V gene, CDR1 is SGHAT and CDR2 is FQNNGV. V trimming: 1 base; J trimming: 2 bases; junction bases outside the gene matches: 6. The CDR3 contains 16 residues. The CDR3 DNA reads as TGTGCCAGCAGCTTAGCCCGGGACAGGCTACAAGAGACCCAGTACTTC. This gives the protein CASSLARDRLQETQYF.

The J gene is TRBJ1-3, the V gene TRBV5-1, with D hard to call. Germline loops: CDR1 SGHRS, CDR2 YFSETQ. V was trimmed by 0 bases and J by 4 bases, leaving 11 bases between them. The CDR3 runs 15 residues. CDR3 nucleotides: TGCGCCAGCAGCTTGGATCACAGCTCCGGAAACACCATATATTTT. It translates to CASSLDHSSGNTIYF.

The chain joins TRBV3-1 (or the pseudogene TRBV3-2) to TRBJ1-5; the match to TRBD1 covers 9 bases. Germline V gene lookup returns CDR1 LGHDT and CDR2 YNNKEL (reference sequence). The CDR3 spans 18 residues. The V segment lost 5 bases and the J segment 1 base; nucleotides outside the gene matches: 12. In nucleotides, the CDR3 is TGTGCCAGCAGCTCCTCGACAGGGGGGGTTTGGAGCAATCAGCCCCAGCATTTT. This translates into CASSSSTGGVWSNQPQHF.

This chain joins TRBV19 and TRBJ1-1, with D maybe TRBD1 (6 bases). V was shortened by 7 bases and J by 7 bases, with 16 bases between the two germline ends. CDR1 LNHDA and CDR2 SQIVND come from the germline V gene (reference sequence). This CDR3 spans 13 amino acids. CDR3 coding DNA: TGTGCCAGTATCCCCAGGGTACAGGGTGAAGCTTTCTTT. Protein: CASIPRVQGEAFF. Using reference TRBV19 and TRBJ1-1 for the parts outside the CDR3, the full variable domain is DGGITQSPKYLFRKEGQNVTLSCEQNLNHDAMYWYRQDPGQGLRLIYYSQIVNDFQKGDIAEGYSVSREKKESFPLTVTSAQKNPTAFYLCASIPRVQGEAFFGQGTRLTVV.

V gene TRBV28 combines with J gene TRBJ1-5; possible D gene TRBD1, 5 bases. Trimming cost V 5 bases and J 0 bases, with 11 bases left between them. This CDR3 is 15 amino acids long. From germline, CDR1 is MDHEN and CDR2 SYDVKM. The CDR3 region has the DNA TGTGCCAGCAGTCCGCGACAGTATAGCAATCAGCCCCAGCATTTT. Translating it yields CASSPRQYSNQPQHF.

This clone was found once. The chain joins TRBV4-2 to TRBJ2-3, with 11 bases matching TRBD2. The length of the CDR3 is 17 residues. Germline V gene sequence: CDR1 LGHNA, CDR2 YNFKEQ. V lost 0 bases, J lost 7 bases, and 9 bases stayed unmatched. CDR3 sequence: CASSQDRLAGGRHTQYF. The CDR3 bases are TGTGCCAGCAGCCAAGATCGGCTAGCGGGGGGAAGACATACGCAGTATTTT.

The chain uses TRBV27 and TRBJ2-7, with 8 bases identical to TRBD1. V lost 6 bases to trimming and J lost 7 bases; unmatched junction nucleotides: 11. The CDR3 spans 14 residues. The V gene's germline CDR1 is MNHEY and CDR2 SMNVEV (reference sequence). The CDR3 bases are TGTGCCAGCAGGGAGGGGCAGGGGGCTGCGGAGCAGTACTTC. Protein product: CASREGQGAAEQYF.

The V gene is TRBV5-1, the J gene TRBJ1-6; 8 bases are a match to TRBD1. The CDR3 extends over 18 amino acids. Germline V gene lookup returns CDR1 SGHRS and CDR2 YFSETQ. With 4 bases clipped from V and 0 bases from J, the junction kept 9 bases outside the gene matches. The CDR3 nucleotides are TGCGCCAGCAGCGAGACAGGGGCGTCGAGCTCCTATAATTCACCCCTCCACTTT. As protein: CASSETGASSSYNSPLHF.